The clone carrying this TCR beta chain was picked up a small number of times. Primers used in a second PCR of about 7 to 12 cycles were a sample-barcoded 5' primer and a J-beta primer mix. A template-switch adaptor with 12 random nucleotides tagged each cDNA molecule. From the 5' RACE reads, TCRdb called clonotypes with MiXCR, one entry per CDR3 protein. The top ten hold 8.5% to 9.5% of the sample, which has hundreds of thousands of distinct CDR3 sequences, about 24% seen once. These data belong to a study of blood T cells in healthy people across ages. They isolated at least 6.5 million PBMCs from each sample. Germline values: CDR1 LGHNA, CDR2 YSLEER. This CDR3 contains 15 residues. The data were also submitted as part of a second study, on T cells of mothers and their children. That study reports: Each child contributed around 3 million TCR beta CDR3 reads, while each mother contributed over 8 million.

The sequence was collected from a boy between 10 and 17 years old in good health. The specimen was blood. This chain connects TRBV4-3 to TRBJ2-5; TRBD1 agrees at 9 bases. The end of the DNA is better explained by TRBJ2-1, so the J call may be wrong. The CDR3 loop reads CASSQVGTGNNEQFF. CDR3 nucleotides: TGCGCCAGCAGCCAAGTGGGGACAGGGAACAATGAGCAGTTCTTC.